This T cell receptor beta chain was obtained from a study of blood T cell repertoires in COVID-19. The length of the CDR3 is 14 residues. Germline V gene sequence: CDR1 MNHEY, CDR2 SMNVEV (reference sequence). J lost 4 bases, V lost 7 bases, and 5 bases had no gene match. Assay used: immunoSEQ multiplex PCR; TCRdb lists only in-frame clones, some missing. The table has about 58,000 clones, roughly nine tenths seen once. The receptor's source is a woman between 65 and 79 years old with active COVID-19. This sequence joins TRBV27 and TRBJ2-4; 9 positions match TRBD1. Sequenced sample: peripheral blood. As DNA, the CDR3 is TGTGCCAGCACCAGGACAGGGGCAAAAAACATTCAGTACTTC. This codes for CASTRTGAKNIQYF.